This T cell receptor (beta chain) was recorded in a study of patients and donors after allogeneic stem cell transplantation. TCRdb reprocessed the RT-PCR reads with MiXCR, giving one entry per CDR3 protein. The sample contains over 400,000 distinct CDR3 sequences, approximately 16% of which appear only once. CDR1 and CDR2 (germline): SGHTA, FQGNSA. There are 12 residues in the CDR3. The V end lost 7 bases, the J end lost 9 bases, and 13 bases lay between the germline ends. The chain carries TRBV7-2 and TRBJ2-1, with D unclear. Material: blood, either unsorted or a sorted T cell fraction (not recorded which). This TCR was recovered from a human donor who was either an allogeneic HSCT recipient or a stem cell or donor lymphocyte infusion donor (not recorded which). It is not recorded whose cells these are; they may come from a transplant donor. The CDR3 is CASIKKSGEQFF. As DNA, the CDR3 is TGTGCCAGCATCAAAAAATCGGGTGAGCAGTTCTTC.